The rows below give T cell receptor beta chains drawn from one sample of a study of glioma-infiltrating T cells. TCRdb passed the multiplex PCR reads through MiXCR, listing each CDR3 protein once. This sample carries over 120,000 distinct CDR3 sequences, 39% of them seen once, and the ten largest clones take around 18%. The sequencing sample was made of glioma tissue, nonneoplastic brain tissue, or PBMCs (not recorded which). Receptors were obtained from a human donor with low-grade glioma or glioblastoma, undergoing nonglioma brain surgery, or in good health (not recorded which). Each CDR3 is given with its conserved first and last residue. The order of the fields is D gene, V gene, CDR3 length, CDR3 protein. The D gene is left open where the match is weak.

D: -
V: TRBV4-3
length: 15
CDR3: CASSQEAGPTDTQYF

D: -
V: TRBV5-4
length: 12
CDR3: CASSLGTRQEDF

D: TRBD1
V: TRBV7-2
length: 16
CDR3: CASSLQGRSSYNEQFF

D: -
V: TRBV28
length: 11
CDR3: CASSPGREQYF

D: -
V: TRBV7-6
length: 17
CDR3: CASSLGPRGSNYNEQFF

D: TRBD2
V: TRBV10-2
length: 17
CDR3: CAISETWGTSERDTQYF

D: -
V: TRBV6-6
length: 16
CDR3: CASSYSGGGGINGYTF

D: TRBD1
V: TRBV29-1
length: 13
CDR3: CTIAGTAQETQYF

D: TRBD2
V: TRBV6-6
length: 20
CDR3: CASSYSLKRLVAGRSYEQYF

D: TRBD2
V: TRBV7-2
length: 17
CDR3: CASSITGTSGSSYEQYF

D: -
V: TRBV27
length: 12
CDR3: CASSSTADEQYF

D: -
V: TRBV2
length: 13
CDR3: CASSTGYTDTQYF

D: TRBD1
V: TRBV4-1
length: 15
CDR3: CASSQRQGSDTEAFF

D: -
V: TRBV12-3/TRBV12-4
length: 15
CDR3: CASTTGTPFYNEQFF

D: -
V: TRBV6-2/TRBV6-3
length: 15
CDR3: CASSYSSHLRHGHTF

D: -
V: TRBV4-3
length: 13
CDR3: CASSQGEASTQYF

D: -
V: TRBV6-1
length: 14
CDR3: CASIMTSDQETQYF

D: -
V: TRBV7-2
length: 13
CDR3: CASSLGEYNEQFF

D: -
V: TRBV6-1
length: 14
CDR3: CASTLGSHNSPLHF

D: TRBD1
V: TRBV4-1
length: 17
CDR3: CASSQGMGTGKADTQYF

D: -
V: TRBV6-1
length: 14
CDR3: CASSPGWDHQPQHF

D: -
V: TRBV20-1
length: 13
CDR3: CSALVQPNTEAFF

D: -
V: TRBV10-3
length: 13
CDR3: CAISPLAGGTQYF

D: -
V: TRBV11-1
length: 12
CDR3: CASSLDMDEQFF

D: TRBD2
V: TRBV6-1
length: 14
CDR3: CASSEPGGQETQYF

D: TRBD1
V: TRBV6-2/TRBV6-3
length: 14
CDR3: CAGKDRGNTGELFF

D: -
V: TRBV28
length: 14
CDR3: CASGLGARNTEAFF

D: -
V: TRBV6-6
length: 16
CDR3: CASSYSPAGACTEAFF

D: TRBD1
V: TRBV6-1
length: 14
CDR3: CASSEMRQGETQYF

D: TRBD2
V: TRBV7-2
length: 17
CDR3: CASSQSLAGSSYNEQFF

D: TRBD2
V: TRBV6-5
length: 20
CDR3: CASSYRGRSGRAGSYNEQFF

D: -
V: TRBV7-2
length: 14
CDR3: CASSLGQINQPQHF

D: -
V: TRBV6-1
length: 14
CDR3: CVTGSPLPNQPQHF

D: -
V: TRBV6-2/TRBV6-3
length: 17
CDR3: CASSYSFRQGGYNEQFF

D: TRBD1
V: TRBV12-3/TRBV12-4
length: 14
CDR3: CASSPWTGHPEAFF

D: -
V: TRBV27
length: 14
CDR3: CASTLLGSTDTQYF

D: -
V: TRBV15
length: 18
CDR3: CATSLDQPTNDATGELFF

D: -
V: TRBV6-1
length: 15
CDR3: CASSEYLEYQETQYF

D: -
V: TRBV6-1
length: 12
CDR3: CASSDIGAEQYF

D: -
V: TRBV7-9
length: 14
CDR3: CASSRDSFGETQYF

D: -
V: TRBV27
length: 14
CDR3: CASSFVGRPYEQYF

D: -
V: TRBV18
length: 17
CDR3: CASSPQSHRSSGNTIYF

D: TRBD1
V: TRBV4-1
length: 15
CDR3: CASSQDQGGLNTIYF

D: -
V: TRBV6-1
length: 13
CDR3: CARSAGPYNEQFF

D: TRBD1
V: TRBV29-1
length: 13
CDR3: CSVGGQGFTEAFF

D: -
V: TRBV7-2
length: 13
CDR3: CASSLKTNTEAFF

D: TRBD1
V: TRBV27
length: 15
CDR3: CASSPTGGDSYEQYF

D: -
V: TRBV20-1
length: 16
CDR3: CSATLKGSAWNTEAFF

D: -
V: TRBV27
length: 12
CDR3: CASSPDRRGYTF

D: TRBD1
V: TRBV7-9
length: 15
CDR3: CASSPGTGGSYGYTF

D: -
V: TRBV4-2
length: 14
CDR3: CASSQYSRAYEQYF

D: -
V: TRBV7-9
length: 15
CDR3: CASSLGEFNTGELFF

D: -
V: TRBV28
length: 18
CDR3: CASSEQPMTNDLYNEQFF

D: -
V: TRBV28
length: 12
CDR3: CASKGPGQTQYF

D: -
V: TRBV6-1
length: 13
CDR3: CASSRDLQETQYF

D: -
V: TRBV12-3/TRBV12-4
length: 14
CDR3: CASSRQTYNTEAFF

D: -
V: TRBV9
length: 14
CDR3: CASSPLTASYGYTF

D: -
V: TRBV4-1
length: 16
CDR3: CASSLHRSGDRTEAFF